The sequence of this T cell receptor beta chain was determined in a study of cytomegalovirus exposure and HLA in healthy donors. Germline assignment: CDR1 SGDLS and CDR2 YYNGEE. The CDR3 length is 14 residues. Deletions cut 0 bases from V and 7 bases from J, with 13 bases between. The donors were healthy bone marrow donors. PCR amplification relied on 60 Vbeta primers (plus 13 Jbeta primers). Generated by immunoSEQ multiplex PCR, the TCRdb table keeps only in-frame clones and is missing some. The repertoire holds around 150,000 clones, with 82% as singletons. This TCR was recovered from a woman aged 45-65 years in good health and CMV-seropositive. This chain connects TRBV9 to TRBJ1-2; a weak D match, TRBD1 (6 bases). The sample taken for sequencing was PBMCs. The CDR3 DNA reads TGTGCCAGCAGCGTAGTTGGACAGTTCGTTGGCTACACCTTC. Its translation is CASSVVGQFVGYTF.